This T cell receptor (beta chain) was obtained from a study of identical twins. General study results and limits: For cord blood, abundant beta clonotypes had fewer insertions, unlike memory repertoires, which showed none. A cross-sectional statistical analysis, not follow-up of the same donors, supported the conclusions. Twins' surplus sharing was weaker for beta out-of-frame sequences.

A universal primer site was created by template switching, with the cDNA bearing unique molecular identifiers. TCRdb redid the calling of the 5' RACE reads with MiXCR, one entry per CDR3 protein. The sample consists of fewer than 800,000 distinct CDR3 sequences, around 7.5% of them appearing once. The CDR3 sequence is 15 residues long. V was clipped by 1 base and J by 4 bases, with 10 bases between them. CDR1 and CDR2 from the germline V gene are MGHRA and YSYEKL. This clonotype has at least ten counts. The antigen remains undetermined. These data also featured in a second study, about yellow fever vaccine responses in identical twins.

The chain carries TRBV4-1 and TRBJ2-2, with D possibly called TRBD1 or TRBD2 (5 bases each). The sample was PBMCs. This TCR was recovered from a woman aged 18-30 years in good health. The CDR3 nucleotides are TGCGCCAGCAGCCAAGCTGGGGCGGGCACCGGGGAGCTGTTTTTT. Amino acid sequence: CASSQAGAGTGELFF.